This paragraph covers one T cell receptor beta chain sequence. CDR3 size: 16 residues. V was cut by 0 bases and J by 0 bases, with 10 bases left in between. Germline CDR1 SGHAT, CDR2 FQNNGV. The data were obtained in a study of CD8 T cells in ankylosing spondylitis. TCRdb reprocessed the 5' RACE reads with MiXCR, giving one entry per CDR3 protein. The sample contains fewer than 250,000 distinct CDR3 sequences, about 10% of which appear only once. Sequences were obtained from blood, either unsorted or a sorted T cell fraction (not recorded which). The chain couples TRBV11-2 to TRBJ2-3; D may be TRBD2 (6 bases). The TCR was taken from a male donor with ankylosing spondylitis or in good health (not recorded which). The CDR3 region is CASSLENGGSTDTQYF. The CDR3 coding sequence is TGTGCCAGCAGCTTAGAAAACGGGGGAAGCACAGATACGCAGTATTTT. The full variable domain, in which reference TRBV11-2 and TRBJ2-3 provide the parts outside the CDR3, is EAGVAQSPRYKIIEKRQSVAFWCNPISGHATLYWYQQILGQGPKLLIQFQNNGVVDDSQLPKDRFSAERLKGVDSTLKIQPAKLEDSAVYLCASSLENGGSTDTQYFGPGTRLTVL.